The 8 T cell receptor beta chains below come from one sample, sequenced in a study of blood T cell repertoires in COVID-19. Sequencing used immunoSEQ multiplex PCR; TCRdb keeps in-frame clones, though not all of them. This sample has some 230,000 clones; approximately 81% occur once, and the top ten carry 4.5% to 5.5%. The sample comprised peripheral blood. The receptors here all came from a woman between 55 and 75 years old who had recovered from COVID-19.

V and J are TRBV10-3 and TRBJ1-3, with a weak D call TRBD1 (5 bases). The germline gives CDR1 ENHRY, CDR2 SYGVKD. V was trimmed by 4 bases and J by 2 bases, leaving 12 bases between them. This CDR3 comprises 15 residues. CDR3 protein: CAISVGGITGNTIYF. CDR3 coding DNA: TGTGCCATCAGTGTGGGGGGAATAACTGGAAACACCATATATTTT.

The chain combines TRBV19 with TRBJ1-2; D unresolved. The germline CDR1 and CDR2 sequences are LNHDA and SQIVND (reference sequence). V was clipped by 5 bases and J by 3 bases, with 16 bases between them. The CDR3 has 15 amino acids. The CDR3, as DNA: TGTGCCAGTAGTCCCCCACAACCGGGTCACTATGGCTACACCTTC. Its protein is CASSPPQPGHYGYTF.

The chain is built from TRBV18 and TRBJ2-3; 7 bases agree with TRBD2. The CDR3 extends over 15 amino acids. The germline gives CDR1 KGHSH, CDR2 LQKENI. The V and J ends lost 5 bases and 0 bases, in that order; junction bases with no gene match: 5. CDR3 in amino acids: CASSSYGGSTDTQYF. In DNA form, the CDR3 reads TGTGCCAGCTCATCATACGGGGGGAGCACAGATACGCAGTATTTT.

As DNA, the CDR3 is TGTGCCAGCAGCGTAGACAGCGGGGAGATATCAGATACGCAGTATTTT. Translation: CASSVDSGEISDTQYF. V and J are TRBV9 and TRBJ2-3; 7 bases fit TRBD2. CDR1 and CDR2 (germline): SGDLS, YYNGEE. CDR3 length: 16 amino acids. With V trimmed by 0 bases and J by 4 bases, 8 bases remained unmatched.

The chain combines TRBV9 with TRBJ2-3; D possibly corresponds to TRBD2 (5 bases). Germline CDR1 is SGDLS and CDR2 is YYNGEE. Trimming removed 0 bases at V and 1 base at J, with 9 bases between. The CDR3 consists of 15 residues. The DNA for the CDR3 is TGTGCCAGCAGCGTAGGCCTTAGCGGCACAGATACGCAGTATTTT. This translates into CASSVGLSGTDTQYF. The whole variable domain, remainder taken from reference TRBV9 and TRBJ2-3, is DSGVTQTPKHLITATGQRVTLRCSPRSGDLSVYWYQQSLDQGLQFLIQYYNGEERAKGNILERFSAQQFPDLHSELNLSSLELGDSALYFCASSVGLSGTDTQYFGPGTRLTVL.

The V and J genes are TRBV19 and TRBJ2-2; 7 bases map to TRBD2. J gave up 3 bases and V 9 bases, and 7 bases lay outside the gene matches. This CDR3 is built from 14 residues. The germline V gene has CDR1 LNHDA and CDR2 SQIVND (reference sequence). For the CDR3, the DNA is TGTGCCAGCCAGCGGGGACGGCACACCGGGGAGCTGTTTTTT. This translates into CASQRGRHTGELFF.

The genes are TRBV12-5 and TRBJ1-3; D is perhaps TRBD1 (5 bases). CDR1 and CDR2 (germline): LGHNT, FRNRAP. CDR3 length: 14 amino acids. The ends were cut back, 6 bases at V and 2 bases at J, with 11 bases in the middle. In DNA form, the CDR3 reads TGTGCTAGTGGGACCGGGGGTGCTGGAAACACCATATATTTT. Translation: CASGTGGAGNTIYF.

Notes on this clone: An end of the junction does not agree with germline; a read error may underlie this. The chain has TRBV7-7 and TRBJ2-1; a possible D gene is TRBD2 (5 bases). The germline V gene has CDR1 SSHAT and CDR2 FNYEAQ (reference sequence). The CDR3 totals 13 residues. CDR3 nucleotides: TGTGCTAGCAGCCCCGGGGATTACAATGAGCAGTTCTTC. It yields the protein CASSPGDYNEQFF. Full variable domain (rest looked up from reference TRBV7-7 and TRBJ2-1): GAGVSQSPRYKVTKRGQDVTLRCDPISSHATLYWYQQALGQGPEFLTYFNYEAQPDKSGLPSDRFSAERPEGSISTLTIQRTEQRDSAMYRCASSPGDYNEQFFGPGTRLTVL.